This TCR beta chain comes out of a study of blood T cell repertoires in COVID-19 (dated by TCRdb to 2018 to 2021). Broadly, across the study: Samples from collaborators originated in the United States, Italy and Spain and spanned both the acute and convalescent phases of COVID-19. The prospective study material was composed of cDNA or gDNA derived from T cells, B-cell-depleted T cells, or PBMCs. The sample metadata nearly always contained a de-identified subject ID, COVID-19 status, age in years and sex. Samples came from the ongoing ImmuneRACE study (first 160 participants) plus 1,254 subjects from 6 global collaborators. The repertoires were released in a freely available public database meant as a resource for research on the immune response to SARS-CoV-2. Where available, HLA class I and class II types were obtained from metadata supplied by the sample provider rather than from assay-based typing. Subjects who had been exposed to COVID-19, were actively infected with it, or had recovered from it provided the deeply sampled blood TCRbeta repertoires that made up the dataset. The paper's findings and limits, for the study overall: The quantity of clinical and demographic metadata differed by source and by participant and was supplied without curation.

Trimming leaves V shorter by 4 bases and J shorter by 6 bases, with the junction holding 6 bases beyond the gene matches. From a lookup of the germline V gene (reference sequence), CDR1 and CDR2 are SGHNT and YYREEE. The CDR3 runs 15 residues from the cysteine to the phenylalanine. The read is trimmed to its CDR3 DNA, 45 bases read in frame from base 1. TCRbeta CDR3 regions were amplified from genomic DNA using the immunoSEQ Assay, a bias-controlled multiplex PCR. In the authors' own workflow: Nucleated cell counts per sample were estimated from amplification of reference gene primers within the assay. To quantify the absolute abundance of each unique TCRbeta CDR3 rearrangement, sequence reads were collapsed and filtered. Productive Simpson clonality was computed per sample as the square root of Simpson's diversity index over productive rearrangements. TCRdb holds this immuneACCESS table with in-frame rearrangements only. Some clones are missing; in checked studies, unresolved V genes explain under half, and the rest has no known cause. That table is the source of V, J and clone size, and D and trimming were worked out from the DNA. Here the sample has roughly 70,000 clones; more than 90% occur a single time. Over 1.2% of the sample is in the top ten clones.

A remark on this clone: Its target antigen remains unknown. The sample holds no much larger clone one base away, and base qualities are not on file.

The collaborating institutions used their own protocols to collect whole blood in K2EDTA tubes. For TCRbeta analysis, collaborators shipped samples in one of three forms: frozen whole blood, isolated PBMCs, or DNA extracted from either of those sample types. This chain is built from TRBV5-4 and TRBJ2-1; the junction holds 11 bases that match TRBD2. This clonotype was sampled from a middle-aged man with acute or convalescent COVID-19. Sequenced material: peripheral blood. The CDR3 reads CASSPRTSGLNEQFF. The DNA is TGTGCCAGCAGCCCCCGGACTAGCGGGCTCAATGAGCAGTTCTTC.